One and the same sample provided the 14 T cell receptor beta chains below, sequenced in a study of Tregs in tolerant kidney transplant recipients. Which antigens these TCRs recognize remains unknown. Sequencing used immunoSEQ multiplex PCR; TCRdb keeps in-frame clones, though not all of them. The table lists over 300 clones, approximately 44% of them singletons, with 50% to 65% in the top ten. Input material: Tregs from blood cultured with allogeneic cells. Every receptor here comes from a human patient who received a combined kidney and bone marrow transplant. Some T cells here may be from the graft donor.

In this sample, this clone turned up a few times. The chain combines TRBV4-2 with TRBJ1-2; D ambiguous. CDR3 length equals 16 residues. Germline CDR1 LGHNA, CDR2 YNFKEQ. V was clipped by 5 bases and J by 4 bases, with 20 bases between them. CDR3 nucleotide sequence: TGTGCCAGCAGCGAGGTTAGCAAAGGAAAGACCTATGGCTACACCTTC. This gives the protein CASSEVSKGKTYGYTF.

The chain is built from TRBV10-3 and TRBJ1-1; 9 bases are a match to TRBD1. The CDR3 is 16 amino acids. Trimming cost V 10 bases and J 3 bases; bases outside gene matches: 15. CDR1 and CDR2 from the germline V gene are ENHRY and SYGVKD. The CDR3 DNA is TGTGCCACGGAAGATACAGGGGGCCGGAGGCACACTGAAGCTTTCTTT. Translated, it gives CATEDTGGRRHTEAFF.

In its sample, this clone was seen a few times. V is TRBV11-2 and J is TRBJ2-2; no reliable D call. Per germline, CDR1 SGHAT and CDR2 FQNNGV. V lost 6 bases, J lost 7 bases, and 15 bases lay in between. This CDR3 comprises 14 residues. CDR3 amino acids: CASSLTGFGGELFF. The CDR3 nucleotides are TGTGCCAGCAGTCTGACCGGGTTTGGCGGGGAGCTGTTTTTT.

V and J are TRBV11-1 and TRBJ1-1, with unresolved D. CDR3 length equals 15 residues. Germline V gives CDR1 SGHAT, CDR2 FQDESV (reference sequence). Trimming pared 1 base from V and 1 base from J, leaving 10 bases between. CDR3 in amino acids: CASSLDFTSNTEAFF. The CDR3 bases are TGTGCCAGCAGCTTAGATTTTACGTCGAACACTGAAGCTTTCTTT.

The V and J genes are TRBV21-1 and TRBJ1-1; the table names TRBD1, a call not compared with the DNA. TRBV21-1 counts as a pseudogene. The CDR3 consists of 17 residues. For the CDR3, the DNA is TGTGCCAGTCGCGATGGAGGACAGATAATAATGAACACTGAAGCTTTCTTT. Its protein is CASRDGGQIIMNTEAFF.

V usage is TRBV7-2 and J usage is TRBJ1-6; possible D gene TRBD1, 6 bases. The length of the CDR3 is 14 residues. In germline, CDR1 is SGHTA, CDR2 FQGNSA. The ends were cut back, 3 bases at V and 6 bases at J, with 9 bases in the middle. CDR3 in amino acids: CASSFGTTNSPLHF. The CDR3 nucleotides read TGTGCCAGCAGCTTCGGGACAACTAATTCACCCCTCCACTTT.

This clone showed up just once. The V and J genes are TRBV21-1 and TRBJ1-3; the D segment call TRBD1 is taken from the table without a DNA check. TRBV21-1 is a recognized pseudogene. The CDR3 extends over 17 amino acids. The CDR3 DNA reads as TGTGCCAGCAGCAACTTTGTGTTACAACACGCACGAAACACCATATATTTT. Amino acids: CASSNFVLQHARNTIYF.

This clone was seen a few times. The chain is built from TRBV7-3 and TRBJ1-1; D gene unclear. The V and J ends lost 2 bases and 1 base respectively, with 11 bases between them. CDR3 length: 15 amino acids. Germline CDR1 and CDR2: SGHTA and FQGTGA. The CDR3 is CASSLDFTSNTEAFF. The CDR3 bases are TGTGCCAGCAGCTTAGATTTTACGTCGAACACTGAAGCTTTCTTT.

This clone was counted a few times. The gene calls are TRBV4-3 and TRBJ2-1; 10 bases are a match to TRBD2. Germline V gives CDR1 LGHNA, CDR2 YSLEER. The CDR3 consists of 15 residues. V gave up 0 bases and J gave up 6 bases; unmatched junction bases: 2. CDR3 nucleotides: TGCGCCAGCAGCCAAGATCTAGCGGGAGCCAATGAGCAGTTCTTC. Translation: CASSQDLAGANEQFF.

The table lists this clone with a few counts. A far larger clone lies a single base away; this is likely a read error. The chain links TRBV7-9 to TRBJ2-7, with D possibly being TRBD1 (6 bases). The CDR3 loop spans 17 amino acids. Per the germline V gene, CDR1 is SEHNR and CDR2 is FQNEAQ (reference sequence). Trimming took 5 bases from V and 0 from J, leaving 20 bases between them. The chain's CDR3 is CASSTPTTGESSYEQYF. The CDR3 nucleotides are TGTGCCAGCAGCACCCCTACGACAGGCGAAAGCTCCTACGAGCAGTACTTC.

This clone appeared a few times. The V gene is TRBV7-2, the J gene TRBJ2-5; 9 bases map to TRBD1. This CDR3 comprises 16 residues. Losses at the gene ends were 5 bases for V and 3 bases for J; bases not matched to a gene: 10. CDR1 and CDR2 from the germline V gene are SGHTA and FQGNSA. The CDR3 DNA reads TGTGCCAGCAGCCTAGGGGACAGGGCCGAGAAAGAGACCCAGTACTTC. Its translation: CASSLGDRAEKETQYF.

This clone was observed a handful of times. The chain joins TRBV6-9 to TRBJ2-7; maybe TRBD2 (6 bases). The CDR3 consists of 15 residues. CDR1 is MNHGY, CDR2 SVAAGI, per germline. The V end was cut by 7 bases, the J end by 3 bases, with 19 bases between. CDR3 loop: CASIKEGLSFYEQYF. CDR3 nucleotide sequence: TGTGCCAGCATCAAAGAGGGACTCTCCTTCTACGAGCAGTACTTC.

The sample holds a few counts of this clone. CDR3 DNA: TGTGCCAGCAGCCCACTAGCGGGGACCACCTACAATGAGCAGTTCTTC. Its protein product is CASSPLAGTTYNEQFF. The chain employs TRBV9 and TRBJ2-1; 10 nucleotides match TRBD2. Germline V CDR1 and CDR2: SGDLS, YYNGEE. The CDR3 is 16 amino acids. V gave up 4 bases and J gave up 2 bases; unmatched junction bases: 6.

Regarding this clone: A read error is likely here: a far larger clone is one base away. The chain couples TRBV5-1 to TRBJ2-7, with a tentative D call TRBD1 (6 bases). This CDR3 contains 17 residues. Germline lookup yields CDR1 SGHRS and CDR2 YFSETQ. The chain's CDR3 is CARSTPTTGESSYEQYF. The CDR3 DNA follows: TGCGCCCGCAGCACCCCTACGACAGGCGAAAGCTCCTACGAGCAGTACTTC.